The TCR beta chain described here comes from a study of cytomegalovirus exposure and HLA in healthy donors. Trimming removed 4 bases at V and 7 bases at J, with 8 bases between. Germline V lookup: CDR1 MNHNS, CDR2 SASEGT. This CDR3 has 12 amino acids. 60 Vbeta and 13 Jbeta primers were used in PCR. Sequencing used immunoSEQ multiplex PCR; TCRdb keeps in-frame clones, though not all of them. The sample includes approximately 130,000 clones, roughly 82% of them seen just once. For this clone: The same CDR3 also results from other DNA sequences found in this sample.

The sequence came from a woman between 18 and 29 years old in good health and CMV-seronegative. This rearrangement joins TRBV6-1 to TRBJ1-5; no reliable D call. The sequencing input was PBMCs. CDR3 bases: TGTGCCAGCAGTGGGGGAGCCCAGCCCCAGCATTTT. It codes for CASSGGAQPQHF.